Below, 23 T cell receptor beta chains from the same sample are listed, as sequenced in a study of blood T cell repertoires in COVID-19. Using immunoSEQ multiplex PCR, the repertoire was profiled, and TCRdb retains in-frame clones only, with some absent. The sample lists 150,000 to 250,000 clones; about 80% were seen once. Sequencing used peripheral blood. These receptors were obtained from a human donor with acute or convalescent COVID-19. The donor label of this sample is uncertain.

The V call is TRBV28, the J call TRBJ2-7; 9 bases map to TRBD1. The V and J ends lost 8 bases and 4 bases, in that order; junction bases with no gene match: 6. The CDR3 length is 13 residues. Germline loops: CDR1 MDHEN, CDR2 SYDVKM. CDR3 sequence reads: CASSGTGRYEQYF. CDR3 DNA sequence: TGTGCCAGCTCTGGGACAGGGAGGTACGAGCAGTACTTC.

This chain links TRBV29-1 with TRBJ2-3, with D unresolved. The germline CDR1 and CDR2 sequences are SQVTM and ANQGSEA. The CDR3 has 12 amino acids. V gave up 3 bases and J gave up 6 bases, with 10 bases separating them. The DNA of the CDR3 is TGCAGCGTTGAGCCGATACGGGATACGCAGTATTTT. The encoded protein is CSVEPIRDTQYF.

This chain connects TRBV7-9 to TRBJ1-1, with a possible D match to TRBD1 (6 bases). This CDR3 spans 16 amino acids. V was pared by 5 bases and J by 1 base, with 17 bases between. Germline V lookup: CDR1 SEHNR, CDR2 FQNEAQ (reference sequence). Written as DNA, the CDR3 is TGTGCCAGCAGCCGAGGGACACCCGGACGGAACACTGAAGCTTTCTTT. Protein product: CASSRGTPGRNTEAFF. Complete variable domain (other parts from reference TRBV7-9 and TRBJ1-1): DTGVSQNPRHKITKRGQNVTFRCDPISEHNRLYWYRQTLGQGPEFLTYFQNEAQLEKSRLLSDRFSAERPKGSFSTLEIQRTEQGDSAMYLCASSRGTPGRNTEAFFGQGTRLTVV.

This clone came up a few times. V gene TRBV6-5 combines with J gene TRBJ1-1; the D is unclear. Germline V lookup: CDR1 MNHEY, CDR2 SVGAGI. This CDR3 contains 13 residues. Trimming cost V 10 bases and J 0 bases, with 12 bases left between them. CDR3 amino acids: CATKRSLNTEAFF. CDR3 coding DNA: TGTGCCACCAAGAGGAGCCTGAACACTGAAGCTTTCTTT.

The J gene is TRBJ2-1, the V gene TRBV5-1, with 8 bases identical to TRBD2. The germline CDR1 and CDR2 sequences are SGHRS and YFSETQ. This CDR3 is 14 amino acids long. The V gene end was trimmed by 4 bases and the J gene end by 10 bases; junction bases not matched to a gene: 10. CDR3 amino acids: CASSTGTRNDEQFF. The CDR3 DNA sequence: TGCGCCAGCAGCACCGGGACTAGAAATGACGAGCAGTTCTTC.

V usage is TRBV27 and J usage is TRBJ2-5; D is undetermined. Germline assignment: CDR1 MNHEY and CDR2 SMNVEV (reference sequence). V lost 5 bases and J 7 bases, leaving 14 bases between the germline ends. The CDR3 has 13 amino acids. In DNA form, the CDR3 reads TGTGCCAGCAGTCCCGCTGAGGCGGCGACCCAGTACTTC. Protein: CASSPAEAATQYF.

This sequence joins TRBV28 and TRBJ2-7; TRBD1 matches at 9 bases. The germline V gene encodes CDR1 MDHEN and CDR2 SYDVKM. V lost 5 bases and J lost 4; bases outside the gene matches: 9. This CDR3 region has 15 residues. The chain's CDR3 is CASSAPGQGIYEQYF. For the CDR3, the DNA is TGTGCCAGCAGTGCGCCGGGACAGGGAATTTACGAGCAGTACTTC. The full variable domain, its missing parts supplied by reference TRBV28 and TRBJ2-7, is DVKVTQSSRYLVKRTGEKVFLECVQDMDHENMFWYRQDPGLGLRLIYFSYDVKMKEKGDIPEGYSVSREKKERFSLILESASTNQTSMYLCASSAPGQGIYEQYFGPGTRLTVT.

The chain uses TRBV5-5 and TRBJ2-2, with D unclear. Trimming stripped 4 bases from V and 9 bases from J, with 7 bases between. Per germline, CDR1 SGHKS and CDR2 YYEKEE (reference sequence). The CDR3 consists of 11 residues. The DNA for the CDR3 is TGTGCCAGCAGCCCTCTCCGGGAGCTGTTTTTT. Protein sequence: CASSPLRELFF.

The chain carries TRBV5-1 and TRBJ2-3; TRBD1 is a possible D gene (5 bases). V was clipped by 2 bases and J by 2 bases, with 9 bases between them. CDR1 is SGHRS, CDR2 YFSETQ, per germline. The CDR3 has 14 amino acids. The CDR3 loop is CASSFTGDTDTQYF. The CDR3 DNA reads as TGCGCCAGCAGCTTTACAGGTGACACAGATACGCAGTATTTT.

The chain employs TRBV7-2 and TRBJ2-1; 9 bases match TRBD1. V shed 1 base, J shed 4 bases, and the junction held 2 bases outside the gene matches. The CDR3 runs to 15 residues. Germline loops: CDR1 SGHTA, CDR2 FQGNSA. CDR3 residues: CASSLEGQGYNEQFF. CDR3 in DNA: TGTGCCAGCAGCTTAGAGGGACAGGGTTACAATGAGCAGTTCTTC. The full variable domain, rest sourced from reference TRBV7-2 and TRBJ2-1, is GAGVSQSPSNKVTEKGKDVELRCDPISGHTALYWYRQSLGQGLEFLIYFQGNSAPDKSGLPSDRFSAERTGGSVSTLTIQRTQQEDSAVYLCASSLEGQGYNEQFFGPGTRLTVL.

V and J are TRBV2 and TRBJ1-5; tentative D call: TRBD1 (6 bases). The V end was cut by 4 bases, the J end by 2 bases, with 15 bases between. The CDR3 totals 16 residues. Germline V gene lookup returns CDR1 SNHLY and CDR2 FYNNEI. CDR3: CASSVTQGLGNQPQHF. The CDR3 DNA sequence: TGTGCCAGCAGTGTTACACAGGGCCTCGGCAATCAGCCCCAGCATTTT.

The V and J genes are TRBV28 and TRBJ1-2, with D uncertain. The CDR3 consists of 11 residues. Germline lookup yields CDR1 MDHEN and CDR2 SYDVKM. The ends were cut back, 10 bases at V and 5 bases at J, with 11 bases in the middle. The CDR3: CATNRGYGYTF. The CDR3 DNA is TGTGCCACCAATCGCGGGTATGGCTACACCTTC.

The chain links TRBV5-1 to TRBJ1-2; 9 bases are shared with TRBD1. J gave up 7 bases and V 5 bases, and 6 bases lay outside the gene matches. In germline, CDR1 is SGHRS, CDR2 YFSETQ. The CDR3 is 13 amino acids. The CDR3: CASSLTTGGGYTF. The CDR3 DNA follows: TGCGCCAGCAGTCTTACGACAGGGGGTGGCTACACCTTC.

The chain joins TRBV14 to TRBJ1-1; no firm D call. Germline values: CDR1 SGHDN, CDR2 FVKESK. The CDR3 is made up of 13 amino acids. V was trimmed by 3 bases and J by 1 base, leaving 6 bases between them. The CDR3 bases are TGTGCCAGCAGCCAGTCACAGAACACTGAAGCTTTCTTT. It specifies CASSQSQNTEAFF.

This clone was seen a single time. The V call is TRBV5-1, the J call TRBJ1-1, with D unresolved. CDR3 length equals 12 residues. Germline V CDR1 and CDR2: SGHRS, YFSETQ. Trimming pared 0 bases from V and 8 bases from J, leaving 8 bases between. In DNA, the CDR3 is TGCGCCAGCAGCTTGGCCGGGTCGGAAGCTTTCTTT. Translation gives CASSLAGSEAFF. Supplemented by reference TRBV5-1 and TRBJ1-1, the full variable domain reads KAGVTQTPRYLIKTRGQQVTLSCSPISGHRSVSWYQQTPGQGLQFLFEYFSETQRNKGNFPGRFSGRQFSNSRSEMNVSTLELGDSALYLCASSLAGSEAFFGQGTRLTVV.

The DNA for the CDR3 is TGTGCCACCAGCAGCCGCCAATTGCGAGAGACCCAGTACTTC. It codes for CATSSRQLRETQYF. This chain joins TRBV15 and TRBJ2-5; D is ambiguous. Germline V gives CDR1 LNHNV, CDR2 YYDKDF (reference sequence). V gave up 3 bases and J gave up 4 bases, with 12 bases separating them. There are 14 residues in the CDR3.

This chain links TRBV7-9 with TRBJ2-5; 7 bases agree with TRBD2. The J segment lost 4 bases and the V segment lost 0 bases, leaving 11 bases of the junction unmatched. The germline gives CDR1 SEHNR, CDR2 FQNEAQ (reference sequence). The CDR3 extends over 17 amino acids. CDR3 sequence: CASSLAVSGWGRETQYF. In nucleotides, the CDR3 is TGTGCCAGCAGCTTAGCGGTTAGCGGGTGGGGCCGAGAGACCCAGTACTTC.

The chain couples TRBV3-1 (or the pseudogene TRBV3-2) to TRBJ2-2; 8 bases map to TRBD1. The CDR3 covers 16 residues. The germline CDR1 and CDR2 sequences are LGHDT and YNNKEL (reference sequence). V shed 7 bases and J 1 base; nucleotides not matched to a gene: 8. The CDR3 loop is CASNPRQGRNTGELFF. DNA of the CDR3: TGTGCCAGCAACCCTAGACAGGGGAGGAACACCGGGGAGCTGTTTTTT.

This clone came up once. This chain joins TRBV7-2 and TRBJ2-3, with 9 bases matching TRBD2. Per germline, CDR1 SGHTA and CDR2 FQGNSA. J lost 7 bases, V lost 4 bases, and 9 bases had no gene match. CDR3 length equals 15 residues. The chain's CDR3 is CASSSTGTSLYTQYF. DNA of the CDR3: TGTGCCAGCAGCTCAACCGGGACTAGCCTCTATACGCAGTATTTT. Variable domain in full (rest from reference TRBV7-2 and TRBJ2-3): GAGVSQSPSNKVTEKGKDVELRCDPISGHTALYWYRQSLGQGLEFLIYFQGNSAPDKSGLPSDRFSAERTGGSVSTLTIQRTQQEDSAVYLCASSSTGTSLYTQYFGPGTRLTVL.

This clone appeared a single time. The chain couples TRBV5-4 to TRBJ2-7; unclear D gene. V was shortened by 9 bases and J by 5 bases, with 30 bases between the two germline ends. Germline CDR1 and CDR2: SGHNT and YYREEE (reference sequence). The CDR3 runs to 17 residues. CDR3 sequence: CAKKTDPVWIEVHEQYF. CDR3 bases: TGTGCCAAGAAAACGGATCCCGTATGGATCGAGGTCCACGAGCAGTACTTC.

The rearrangement joins TRBV19 to TRBJ2-3; D not resolved. Trimming cost V 5 bases and J 6 bases, with 12 bases left between them. Germline CDR1 LNHDA, CDR2 SQIVND (reference sequence). The CDR3 consists of 13 residues. The CDR3 here is CASSWSRYDTQYF. For the CDR3, the DNA is TGTGCCAGTAGTTGGTCTAGATACGATACGCAGTATTTT.

The J gene is TRBJ2-1, the V gene TRBV9; 10 bases fit TRBD1. After removal of 0 bases from V and 5 bases from J, the junction contained 11 bases not matched to a gene. Germline V gives CDR1 SGDLS, CDR2 YYNGEE. This CDR3 is built from 18 residues. The DNA for the CDR3 is TGTGCCAGCAGCGTAGGTAGACAGGGGGCATTGGGCCACAATGAGCAGTTCTTC. Translation: CASSVGRQGALGHNEQFF. Supplemented by reference TRBV9 and TRBJ2-1, the full variable domain reads DSGVTQTPKHLITATGQRVTLRCSPRSGDLSVYWYQQSLDQGLQFLIQYYNGEERAKGNILERFSAQQFPDLHSELNLSSLELGDSALYFCASSVGRQGALGHNEQFFGPGTRLTVL.

This rearrangement joins TRBV6-5 to TRBJ1-2, with D possibly being TRBD1 (6 bases). This CDR3 has 13 amino acids. The ends were cut back, 2 bases at V and 6 bases at J, with 10 bases in the middle. Germline V gene data show CDR1 as MNHEY and CDR2 as SVGAGI. CDR3 coding DNA: TGTGCCAGCAGTTACGGGGGGGCGAATGGCTACACCTTC. It yields the protein CASSYGGANGYTF.